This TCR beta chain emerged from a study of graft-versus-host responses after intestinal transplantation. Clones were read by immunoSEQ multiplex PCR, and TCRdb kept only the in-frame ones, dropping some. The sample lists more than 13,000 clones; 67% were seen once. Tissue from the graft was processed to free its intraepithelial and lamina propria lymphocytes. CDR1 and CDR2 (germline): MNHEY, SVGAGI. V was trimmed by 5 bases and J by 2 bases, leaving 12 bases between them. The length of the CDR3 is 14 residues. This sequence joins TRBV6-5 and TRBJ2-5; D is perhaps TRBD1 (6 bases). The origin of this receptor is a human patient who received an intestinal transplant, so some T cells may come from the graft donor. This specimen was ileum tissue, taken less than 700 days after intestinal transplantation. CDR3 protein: CASSPFGTQETQYF. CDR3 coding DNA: TGTGCCAGCAGTCCATTCGGGACACAAGAGACCCAGTACTTC.